This T cell receptor (beta chain) was sequenced in a study of blood T cell repertoires in COVID-19. Study background: Spain, Italy and the United States supplied samples that represented acute and convalescent COVID-19. The cDNA or gDNA used as material had been derived from T cells, B-cell-depleted T cells, or PBMCs.

While infection was still active, Seattle patients were enrolled and then followed longitudinally. Authors' methods: The authors estimated nucleated cell counts from reference gene primer amplification. Sequenced by immunoSEQ multiplex PCR; TCRdb stores in-frame clones only, minus some. The DNA gave D and trimming, while V, J and clone size come from that table. The sample includes approximately 460,000 clones, about 91% seen only once; the top ten take roughly 0.84%. The receptor was derived from a man aged 18 to 30 with COVID-19, enrolled during active disease. Source material: peripheral blood.

CDR3 sequence reads: CASSLGPNTEAFF. The CDR3 coding sequence is TGTGCCAGCAGCTTAGGGCCGAACACTGAAGCTTTCTTT. This rearrangement joins TRBV11-2 to TRBJ1-1, with D uncertain. The CDR3 totals 13 residues. The germline V gene has CDR1 SGHAT and CDR2 FQNNGV. V lost 1 base to trimming and J lost 1 base, with 4 bases between them.